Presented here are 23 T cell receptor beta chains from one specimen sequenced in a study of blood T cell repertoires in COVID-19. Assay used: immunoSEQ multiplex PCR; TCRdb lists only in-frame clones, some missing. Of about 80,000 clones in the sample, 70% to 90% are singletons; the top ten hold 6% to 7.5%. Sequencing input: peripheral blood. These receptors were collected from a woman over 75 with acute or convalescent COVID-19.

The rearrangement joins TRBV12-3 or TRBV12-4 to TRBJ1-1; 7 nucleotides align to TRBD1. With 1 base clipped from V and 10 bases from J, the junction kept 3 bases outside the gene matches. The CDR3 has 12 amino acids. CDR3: CASSLGTGGAFF. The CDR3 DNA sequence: TGTGCCAGCAGTTTAGGGACAGGTGGAGCTTTCTTT.

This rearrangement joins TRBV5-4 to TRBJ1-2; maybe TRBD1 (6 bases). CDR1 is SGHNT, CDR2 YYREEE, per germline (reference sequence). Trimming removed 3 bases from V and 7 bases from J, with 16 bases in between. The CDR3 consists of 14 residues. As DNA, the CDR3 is TGTGCCAGCAGCTCACAGGGTAGGGGCAGTGGCTACACCTTC. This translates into CASSSQGRGSGYTF.

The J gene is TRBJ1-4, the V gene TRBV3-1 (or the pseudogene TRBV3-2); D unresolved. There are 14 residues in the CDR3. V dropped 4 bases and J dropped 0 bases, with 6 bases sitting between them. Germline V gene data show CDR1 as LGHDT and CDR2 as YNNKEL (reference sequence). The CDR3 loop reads CASSRGATNEKLFF. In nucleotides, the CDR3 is TGTGCCAGCAGCCGAGGAGCAACTAATGAAAAACTGTTTTTT.

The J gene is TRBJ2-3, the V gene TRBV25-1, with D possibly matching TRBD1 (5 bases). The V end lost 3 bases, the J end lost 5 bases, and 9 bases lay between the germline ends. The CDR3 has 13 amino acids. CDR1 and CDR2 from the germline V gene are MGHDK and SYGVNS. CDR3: CASSDGRGDTQYF. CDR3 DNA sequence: TGTGCCAGCAGTGATGGTAGGGGAGATACGCAGTATTTT.

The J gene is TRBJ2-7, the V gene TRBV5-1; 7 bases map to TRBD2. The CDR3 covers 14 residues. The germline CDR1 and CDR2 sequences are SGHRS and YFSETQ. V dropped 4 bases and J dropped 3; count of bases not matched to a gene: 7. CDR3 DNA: TGCGCCAGCAGCAATACCGGGACTAACTACGAGCAGTACTTC. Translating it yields CASSNTGTNYEQYF.

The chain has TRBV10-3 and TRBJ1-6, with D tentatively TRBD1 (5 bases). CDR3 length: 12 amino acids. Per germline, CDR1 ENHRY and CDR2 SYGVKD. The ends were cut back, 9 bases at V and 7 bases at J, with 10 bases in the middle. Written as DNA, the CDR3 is TGTGCCATAGGGGCCGAGAATTCACCCCTCCACTTT. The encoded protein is CAIGAENSPLHF.

Here the CDR3 reads CASSNPGQPTGELFF. As DNA, the CDR3 is TGTGCCAGCAGCAACCCGGGACAGCCCACCGGGGAGCTGTTTTTT. The V and J genes are TRBV7-8 and TRBJ2-2; 7 nucleotides align to TRBD1. Germline V gene sequence: CDR1 SGHVS, CDR2 FQNEAQ. The CDR3 covers 15 residues. V was clipped by 5 bases and J by 4 bases; unmatched bases: 7. Full variable domain (outside the CDR3, taken from reference TRBV7-8 and TRBJ2-2): GAGVSQSPRYKVAKRGQDVALRCDPISGHVSLFWYQQALGQGPEFLTYFQNEAQLDKSGLPSDRFFAERPEGSVSTLKIQRTQQEDSAVYLCASSNPGQPTGELFFGEGSRLTVL.

The CDR3 DNA reads TGTGCCAGCAGTCGCCCAGGGTACGGCTACACCTTC. This codes for CASSRPGYGYTF. This chain links TRBV6-2 or TRBV6-3 with TRBJ1-2; D might be TRBD1 (5 bases). The V end was cut by 5 bases, the J end by 8 bases, with 12 bases between. The CDR3 has 12 residues. The germline V gene encodes CDR1 MNHEY and CDR2 SVGEGT.

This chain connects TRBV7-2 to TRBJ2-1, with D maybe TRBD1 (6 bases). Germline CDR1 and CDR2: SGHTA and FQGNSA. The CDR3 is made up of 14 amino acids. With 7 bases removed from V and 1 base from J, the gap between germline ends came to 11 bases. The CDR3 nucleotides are TGTGCCAGCACCCGGACAGTATCCTACAATGAGCAGTTCTTC. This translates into CASTRTVSYNEQFF.

The CDR3 region is CASKLTAESTEAFF. The CDR3 DNA reads as TGTGCCAGCAAGCTTACCGCGGAGAGCACTGAAGCTTTCTTT. J is TRBJ1-1 and V is TRBV7-6; D ambiguous. Germline V gene sequence: CDR1 SGHVS, CDR2 FNYEAQ. The length of the CDR3 is 14 residues. Trimming removed 7 bases at V and 4 bases at J, with 16 bases between.

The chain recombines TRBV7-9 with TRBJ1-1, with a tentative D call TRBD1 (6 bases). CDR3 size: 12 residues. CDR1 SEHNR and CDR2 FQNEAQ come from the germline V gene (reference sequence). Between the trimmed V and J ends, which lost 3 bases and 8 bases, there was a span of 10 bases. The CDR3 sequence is CASSFGQGEAFF. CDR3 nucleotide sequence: TGTGCCAGCAGCTTCGGCCAGGGGGAAGCTTTCTTT. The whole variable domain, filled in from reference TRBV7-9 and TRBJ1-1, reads DTGVSQNPRHKITKRGQNVTFRCDPISEHNRLYWYRQTLGQGPEFLTYFQNEAQLEKSRLLSDRFSAERPKGSFSTLEIQRTEQGDSAMYLCASSFGQGEAFFGQGTRLTVV.

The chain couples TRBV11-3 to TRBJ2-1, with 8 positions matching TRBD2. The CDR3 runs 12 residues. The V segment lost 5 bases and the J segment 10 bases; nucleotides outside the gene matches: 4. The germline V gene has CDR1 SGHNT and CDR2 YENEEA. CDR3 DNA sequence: TGTGCCAGCAGCGCCCCGGGGGGGGAGCAGTTCTTC. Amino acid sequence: CASSAPGGEQFF.

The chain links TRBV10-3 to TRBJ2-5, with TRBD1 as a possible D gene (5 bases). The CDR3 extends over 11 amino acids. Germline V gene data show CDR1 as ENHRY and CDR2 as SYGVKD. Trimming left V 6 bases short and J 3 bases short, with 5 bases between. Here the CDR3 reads CAIRQEETQYF. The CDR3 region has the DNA TGTGCCATCAGACAGGAAGAGACCCAGTACTTC.

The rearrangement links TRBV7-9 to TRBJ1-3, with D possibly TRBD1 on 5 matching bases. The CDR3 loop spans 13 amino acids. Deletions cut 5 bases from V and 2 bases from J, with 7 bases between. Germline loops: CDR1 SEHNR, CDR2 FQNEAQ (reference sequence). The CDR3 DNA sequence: TGTGCCAGCAGCCAGGGAACTGGAAACACCATATATTTT. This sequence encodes CASSQGTGNTIYF.

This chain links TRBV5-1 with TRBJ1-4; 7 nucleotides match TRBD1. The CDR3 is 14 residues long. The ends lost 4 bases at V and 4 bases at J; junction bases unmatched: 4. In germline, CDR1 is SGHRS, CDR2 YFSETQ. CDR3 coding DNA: TGCGCCAGCAGCAGGGACAGTGGTAATGAAAAACTGTTTTTT. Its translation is CASSRDSGNEKLFF.

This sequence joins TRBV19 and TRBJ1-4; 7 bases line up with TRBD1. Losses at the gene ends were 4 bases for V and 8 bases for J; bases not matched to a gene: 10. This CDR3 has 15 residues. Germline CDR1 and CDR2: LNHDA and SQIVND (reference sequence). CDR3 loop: CASSNWDSGREKLFF. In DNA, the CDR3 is TGTGCCAGTAGTAACTGGGACAGTGGAAGGGAAAAACTGTTTTTT.

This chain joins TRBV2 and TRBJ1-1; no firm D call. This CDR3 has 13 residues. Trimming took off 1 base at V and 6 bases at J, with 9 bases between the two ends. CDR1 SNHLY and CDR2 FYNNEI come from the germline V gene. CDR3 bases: TGTGCCAGCAGTGAAGACGGGGTAGCTGAAGCTTTCTTT. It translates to CASSEDGVAEAFF.

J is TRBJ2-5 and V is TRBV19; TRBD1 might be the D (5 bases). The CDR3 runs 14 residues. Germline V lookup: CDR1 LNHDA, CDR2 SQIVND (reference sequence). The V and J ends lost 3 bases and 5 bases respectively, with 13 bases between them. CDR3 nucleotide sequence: TGTGCCAGTAGTATTAGGGGTGGGCTGGAGACCCAGTACTTC. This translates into CASSIRGGLETQYF.

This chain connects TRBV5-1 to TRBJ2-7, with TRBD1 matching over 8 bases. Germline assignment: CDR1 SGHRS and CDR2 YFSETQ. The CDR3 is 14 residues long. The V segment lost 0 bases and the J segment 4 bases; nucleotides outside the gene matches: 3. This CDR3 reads CASSLAGGKYEQYF. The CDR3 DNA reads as TGCGCCAGCAGCTTGGCAGGGGGCAAATACGAGCAGTACTTC.

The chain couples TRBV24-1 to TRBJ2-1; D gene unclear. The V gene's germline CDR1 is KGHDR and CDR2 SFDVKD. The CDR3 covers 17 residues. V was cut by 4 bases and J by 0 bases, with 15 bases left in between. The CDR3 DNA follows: TGTGCCACCAGTGACCCGAGTGATCCCCGCTCCTACAATGAGCAGTTCTTC. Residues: CATSDPSDPRSYNEQFF.

The CDR3 is CSASSSGISSYNEQFF. The CDR3, as DNA: TGCAGTGCTAGTTCTAGCGGGATCAGCTCCTACAATGAGCAGTTCTTC. The chain combines TRBV20-1 with TRBJ2-1, with 9 bases identical to TRBD2. This CDR3 comprises 16 residues. Germline loops: CDR1 DFQATT, CDR2 SNEGSKA (reference sequence). V lost 3 bases to trimming and J lost 0 bases; unmatched junction nucleotides: 6.

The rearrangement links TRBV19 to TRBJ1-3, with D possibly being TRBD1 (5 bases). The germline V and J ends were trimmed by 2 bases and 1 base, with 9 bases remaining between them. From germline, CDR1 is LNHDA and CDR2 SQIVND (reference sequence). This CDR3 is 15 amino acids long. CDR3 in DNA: TGTGCCAGTAGTATAAGACAGCCTTCTGGAAACACCATATATTTT. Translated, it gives CASSIRQPSGNTIYF.

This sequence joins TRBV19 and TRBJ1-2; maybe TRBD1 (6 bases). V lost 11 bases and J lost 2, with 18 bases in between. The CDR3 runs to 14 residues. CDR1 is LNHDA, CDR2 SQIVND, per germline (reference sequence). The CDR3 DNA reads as TGTGCCGTGTGGACAGACGAAGGGAACTATGGCTACACCTTC. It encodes CAVWTDEGNYGYTF. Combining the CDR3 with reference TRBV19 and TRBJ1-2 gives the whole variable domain DGGITQSPKYLFRKEGQNVTLSCEQNLNHDAMYWYRQDPGQGLRLIYYSQIVNDFQKGDIAEGYSVSREKKESFPLTVTSAQKNPTAFYLCAVWTDEGNYGYTFGSGTRLTVV.